The 4 T cell receptor beta chains below come from one sample, sequenced in a study of T cell responses to AZD1222 COVID-19 vaccine. Assay: immunoSEQ multiplex PCR; the TCRdb copy retains only in-frame clones and omits some. This sample has fewer than 200,000 clones, with approximately 90% found just once. The material was peripheral blood, obtained 28 days after the second AZD1222 dose. The receptor source for this set is an adult who received the AZD1222 COVID-19 vaccine.

V usage is TRBV5-4 and J usage is TRBJ1-2; the D gene is possibly TRBD1 (6 bases). The CDR3 extends over 13 amino acids. Germline V gene sequence: CDR1 SGHNT, CDR2 YYREEE (reference sequence). Deletions cut 1 base from V and 3 bases from J, with 7 bases between. The CDR3 DNA follows: TGTGCCAGCAGCTTGAACAGGGACTATGGCTACACCTTC. Translated: CASSLNRDYGYTF.

The count of this clone is one. V and J are TRBV7-9 and TRBJ2-7; unclear D gene. Trimming left V 5 bases short and J 0 bases short, with 11 bases between. The CDR3 is 14 amino acids. Germline CDR1 is SEHNR and CDR2 is FQNEAQ (reference sequence). CDR3 nucleotides: TGTGCCAGCAGCCCTTCCACAGTCTCCTACGAGCAGTACTTC. Translation gives CASSPSTVSYEQYF. Full variable domain (outside the CDR3, taken from reference TRBV7-9 and TRBJ2-7): DTGVSQNPRHKITKRGQNVTFRCDPISEHNRLYWYRQTLGQGPEFLTYFQNEAQLEKSRLLSDRFSAERPKGSFSTLEIQRTEQGDSAMYLCASSPSTVSYEQYFGPGTRLTVT.

In nucleotides, the CDR3 is TGTGCCATCAGTAGCGGGGGGGCCCTGAATGAGCAGTTCTTC. Protein: CAISSGGALNEQFF. The rearrangement joins TRBV10-3 to TRBJ2-1, with 10 bases aligning to TRBD2. J was trimmed by 7 bases and V by 5 bases; bases with no gene match: 5. Looked up from germline, CDR1 is ENHRY and CDR2 is SYGVKD. The CDR3 extends over 14 amino acids.

The V call is TRBV5-1, the J call TRBJ1-5; 7 positions match TRBD1. The CDR3 runs to 14 residues. The ends lost 4 bases at V and 6 bases at J; junction bases unmatched: 7. Looked up from germline, CDR1 is SGHRS and CDR2 is YFSETQ. The CDR3 bases are TGCGCCAGCAGCCCTACAGGGGTAGGTCAGCCCCAGCATTTT. It is translated as CASSPTGVGQPQHF.